These 29 T cell receptor beta chains originate from one sample sequenced in a study of a mutant IDH1 vaccine in newly diagnosed glioma. Documented time point: baseline, week 1 (first vaccination visit). Treatment here: pre-vaccination baseline after standard-of-care therapy. Libraries were prepared by immunoSEQ multiplex PCR; TCRdb keeps only in-frame clonotypes and omits some of them. The repertoire includes 85,000 to 100,000 clones, 80% to 90% of them detected once, and roughly 0.6% sits in the top ten. Specimen: PBMCs, collected from a glioma patient treated with radiotherapy, temozolomide or both. The receptors come from a woman aged 50 to 65 with glioma.

This chain connects TRBV7-8 to TRBJ1-1; D is unclear. With 5 bases removed from V and 0 bases from J, the gap between germline ends came to 10 bases. The CDR3 has 14 amino acids. CDR1 SGHVS and CDR2 FQNEAQ come from the germline V gene. The CDR3 sequence: CASSPSLMNTEAFF. Here the CDR3 DNA reads TGTGCCAGCAGCCCGTCCTTAATGAACACTGAAGCTTTCTTT.

The rearrangement links TRBV7-9 to TRBJ1-3; TRBD1 might be the D (6 bases). Germline assignment: CDR1 SEHNR and CDR2 FQNEAQ (reference sequence). The CDR3 has 16 amino acids. Trimming removed 3 bases from V and 9 bases from J, with 21 bases in between. CDR3 nucleotides: TGTGCCAGCAGCTTGGGGGCATATACCCTCTTCGGCACCATATATTTT. Translating gives CASSLGAYTLFGTIYF.

The chain couples TRBV19 to TRBJ2-2, with a weak D call TRBD2 (5 bases). The ends were cut back, 3 bases at V and 4 bases at J, with 12 bases in the middle. The CDR3 sequence is 15 residues long. Germline loops: CDR1 LNHDA, CDR2 SQIVND (reference sequence). For the CDR3, the DNA is TGTGCCAGTAGTATGGGAGTCACCGGCACCGGGGAGCTGTTTTTT. This codes for CASSMGVTGTGELFF.

The chain links TRBV11-2 to TRBJ2-5; perhaps TRBD1 as D (5 bases). Germline V gene lookup returns CDR1 SGHAT and CDR2 FQNNGV. The CDR3 loop spans 13 amino acids. The germline V and J ends were trimmed by 5 bases and 5 bases, with 12 bases remaining between them. The CDR3 is CASSLGRMETQYF. In DNA form, the CDR3 reads TGTGCCAGCAGCCTGGGGCGTATGGAGACCCAGTACTTC.

This clone came up a few times. CDR3 residues: CASSESQNTIYF. CDR3 coding DNA: TGTGCCAGCAGTGAGTCCCAAAACACCATATATTTT. The chain employs TRBV2 and TRBJ1-3; D gene unclear. The length of the CDR3 is 12 residues. The germline gives CDR1 SNHLY, CDR2 FYNNEI. V lost 3 bases and J lost 6, with 6 bases in between.

The chain couples TRBV7-3 to TRBJ2-3; D gene uncertain. Germline CDR1 is SGHTA and CDR2 is FQGTGA. V dropped 5 bases and J dropped 6 bases, with 18 bases sitting between them. The CDR3 is 15 residues long. The CDR3 region is CASSPSDNIMDTQYF. CDR3 nucleotide sequence: TGTGCCAGCAGCCCAAGCGACAACATAATGGATACGCAGTATTTT.

This sequence joins TRBV6-1 and TRBJ2-7, with TRBD2 as a possible D gene (5 bases). From germline, CDR1 is MNHNS and CDR2 SASEGT. This CDR3 comprises 15 residues. The V and J ends lost 1 base and 4 bases respectively, with 14 bases between them. As DNA, the CDR3 is TGTGCCAGCAGTGAAGGGGTGGGAGAAGGTTACGAGCAGTACTTC. Amino acids: CASSEGVGEGYEQYF.

The V gene is TRBV7-9, the J gene TRBJ2-7, with 9 bases aligning to TRBD2. This CDR3 is 14 amino acids long. V was clipped by 8 bases and J by 3 bases; unmatched bases: 8. Germline V CDR1 and CDR2: SEHNR, FQNEAQ (reference sequence). The CDR3 DNA reads as TGTGCCAGCCGCCGGGCTAGCGGGGACTACGAGCAGTACTTC. Protein: CASRRASGDYEQYF.

In regard to this clone: This may stem from a read error, because a much larger clone lies one nucleotide away. V usage is TRBV5-8 and J usage is TRBJ1-5; possibly TRBD1 for D (5 bases). Trimming removed 4 bases at V and 4 bases at J, with 12 bases between. This CDR3 contains 14 residues. CDR1 and CDR2 from the germline V gene are SGHTS and YDEGEE. The CDR3 region has the DNA TGTGCCAGCAGCCCGGTGGGGGTTAATCAGCCCCAGCATTTT. Its translation is CASSPVGVNQPQHF.

Points on this clone: A read error may account for a junction end that differs from germline. The genes are TRBV11-1 and TRBJ1-2; possible D gene TRBD1, 5 bases. Germline V gene sequence: CDR1 SGHAT, CDR2 FQDESV (reference sequence). CDR3 size: 16 residues. CDR3 DNA: TGTGCCGGCAGCAGAATCGGGACGATACCTCCCTATGGCTACACCTTC. Protein sequence: CAGSRIGTIPPYGYTF.

The chain joins TRBV10-1 to TRBJ2-3, with TRBD2 identical over 11 bases. This CDR3 has 16 amino acids. Germline V gives CDR1 WNHNN, CDR2 SYGVQD (reference sequence). Trimming at V came to 2 bases and at J to 5 bases, leaving 6 bases not matched to a gene. For the CDR3, the DNA is TGCGCCAGCAGTGAGCCCTTAGCGGGAGGGCAAGATACGCAGTATTTT. Translation: CASSEPLAGGQDTQYF.

This rearrangement joins TRBV28 to TRBJ2-5, with D perhaps matching TRBD1 or TRBD2 (5 bases each). CDR3 length: 14 residues. The ends were cut back, 2 bases at V and 5 bases at J, with 12 bases in the middle. The V gene's germline CDR1 is MDHEN and CDR2 SYDVKM. The CDR3 sequence: CASSLIRDAETQYF. In DNA form, the CDR3 reads TGTGCCAGCAGTTTAATCCGGGACGCGGAGACCCAGTACTTC.

The chain carries TRBV5-1 and TRBJ1-1; no firm D call. Germline lookup yields CDR1 SGHRS and CDR2 YFSETQ. This CDR3 is built from 13 residues. V lost 2 bases to trimming and J lost 1 base, with 6 bases between them. CDR3 DNA sequence: TGCGCCAGCAGCTTACCGGGGAACACTGAAGCTTTCTTT. Its protein is CASSLPGNTEAFF. The full variable domain, rest sourced from reference TRBV5-1 and TRBJ1-1, is KAGVTQTPRYLIKTRGQQVTLSCSPISGHRSVSWYQQTPGQGLQFLFEYFSETQRNKGNFPGRFSGRQFSNSRSEMNVSTLELGDSALYLCASSLPGNTEAFFGQGTRLTVV.

The CDR3 coding sequence is TGTGCCAGCAGTGAGGTGGGCAGGGGCTTGGCCACTGAAGCTTTCTTT. Amino acid sequence: CASSEVGRGLATEAFF. This chain links TRBV2 with TRBJ1-1; perhaps TRBD1 as D (6 bases). From germline, CDR1 is SNHLY and CDR2 FYNNEI. V gave up 3 bases and J gave up 4 bases, with 18 bases separating them. The CDR3 length is 16 residues.

This clone was observed a single time. V is TRBV13 and J is TRBJ1-4, with D possibly being TRBD1 (6 bases). The CDR3 covers 12 residues. Trimming took 2 bases from V and 10 from J, leaving 8 bases between them. CDR1 and CDR2 (germline): PRHDT, FYEKMQ (reference sequence). The CDR3 DNA follows: TGTGCCAGCAGCTTAAGAGGGGGAAAACTGTTTTTT. It is translated as CASSLRGGKLFF.

This chain links TRBV28 with TRBJ2-2, with D perhaps TRBD2 (5 bases). Between the trimmed V and J ends, which lost 6 bases and 3 bases, there was a span of 14 bases. The V gene's germline CDR1 is MDHEN and CDR2 SYDVKM. The CDR3 sequence is 15 residues long. The CDR3: CASRPGSQDTGELFF. CDR3 bases: TGTGCCAGCAGGCCGGGGTCCCAGGACACCGGGGAGCTGTTTTTT.

This chain uses TRBV7-9 with TRBJ2-2; 8 positions agree with TRBD2. The CDR3 length is 15 residues. V shed 5 bases, J shed 1 base, and the junction held 3 bases outside the gene matches. The germline V gene has CDR1 SEHNR and CDR2 FQNEAQ (reference sequence). CDR3 sequence reads: CASSHSGKNTGELFF. CDR3 DNA: TGTGCCAGCAGCCATAGCGGGAAGAACACCGGGGAGCTGTTTTTT.

The rearrangement joins TRBV28 to TRBJ2-7, with 9 bases fitting TRBD2. This CDR3 has 13 amino acids. CDR1 and CDR2 (germline): MDHEN, SYDVKM. J was trimmed by 6 bases and V by 6 bases; bases with no gene match: 6. The CDR3 protein is CASSLAGDLEQYF. In nucleotides, the CDR3 is TGTGCCAGCAGCTTAGCGGGAGACCTCGAGCAGTACTTC.

V gene TRBV7-9 combines with J gene TRBJ1-1; D gene ambiguous. Trimming took 5 bases from V and 2 from J, leaving 18 bases between them. The CDR3 runs to 16 residues. In germline, CDR1 is SEHNR, CDR2 FQNEAQ (reference sequence). The CDR3 loop is CASSLLLSQINTEAFF. The CDR3 nucleotides are TGTGCCAGCAGCCTACTCCTGTCTCAGATAAACACTGAAGCTTTCTTT.

This chain uses TRBV28 with TRBJ2-5, with no clear D. Germline CDR1 is MDHEN and CDR2 is SYDVKM. The V and J ends lost 5 bases and 2 bases respectively, with 12 bases between them. The CDR3 totals 14 residues. DNA for the CDR3: TGTGCCAGCAGTGAGGTACTGACACAAGAGACCCAGTACTTC. It is translated as CASSEVLTQETQYF. The full variable domain, with the rest looked up from reference TRBV28 and TRBJ2-5, is DVKVTQSSRYLVKRTGEKVFLECVQDMDHENMFWYRQDPGLGLRLIYFSYDVKMKEKGDIPEGYSVSREKKERFSLILESASTNQTSMYLCASSEVLTQETQYFGPGTRLLVL.

This clone showed up just once. The chain has TRBV14 and TRBJ2-3, with 9 bases matching TRBD2. Looked up from germline, CDR1 is SGHDN and CDR2 is FVKESK. With V trimmed by 1 base and J by 6 bases, 5 bases remained unmatched. The CDR3 covers 15 residues. The CDR3 DNA sequence: TGTGCCAGCAGCCAAGTAATAGCGGGAGAGGATACGCAGTATTTT. Its protein is CASSQVIAGEDTQYF.

This clone was found a few times. The chain links TRBV9 to TRBJ2-1, with TRBD1 identical over 9 bases. The CDR3 is 17 amino acids. Germline CDR1 reads SGDLS; CDR2 reads YYNGEE. With 3 bases clipped from V and 5 bases from J, the junction kept 12 bases outside the gene matches. CDR3 sequence reads: CASSAPLRDRANNEQFF. The CDR3 region has the DNA TGTGCCAGCAGCGCCCCGCTCCGGGACAGGGCAAACAATGAGCAGTTCTTC.

This rearrangement joins TRBV5-6 to TRBJ1-2, with TRBD1 as a possible D gene (5 bases). Trimming stripped 4 bases from V and 3 bases from J, with 16 bases between. This CDR3 is built from 15 residues. Germline V gives CDR1 SGHDT, CDR2 YYEEEE. CDR3 loop: CASSPRISGYYGYTF. The CDR3 nucleotides are TGTGCCAGCAGCCCTAGGATCTCAGGGTACTATGGCTACACCTTC.

This clone was seen only once. The J gene is TRBJ2-7, the V gene TRBV29-1, with D possibly matching TRBD1 (6 bases). V was clipped by 1 base and J by 1 base, with 8 bases between them. CDR3 length equals 13 residues. CDR1 and CDR2 (germline): SQVTM, ANQGSEA. The CDR3 nucleotides read TGCAGCGTTGAAGGGGACATTTCCTACGAGCAGTACTTC. This codes for CSVEGDISYEQYF.

This clone showed up just once. J is TRBJ1-6 and V is TRBV9; the D is unclear. Between the trimmed V and J ends, which lost 4 bases and 16 bases, there was a span of 18 bases. Germline V CDR1 and CDR2: SGDLS, YYNGEE. This CDR3 has 13 amino acids. CDR3: CASSTGSPGGLHF. The CDR3 coding sequence is TGTGCCAGCAGCACCGGGTCCCCCGGAGGGCTCCACTTT.

The chain uses TRBV13 and TRBJ2-1; the match to TRBD1 covers 7 bases. The CDR3 loop spans 12 amino acids. V shed 6 bases and J 8 bases; nucleotides not matched to a gene: 4. From germline, CDR1 is PRHDT and CDR2 FYEKMQ (reference sequence). The CDR3 DNA reads TGTGCCAGCAGGAACAGGGGCGATGAGCAGTTCTTC. This codes for CASRNRGDEQFF.

This clone was detected only once. This chain links TRBV25-1 with TRBJ2-7; TRBD2 agrees at 9 bases. CDR1 MGHDK and CDR2 SYGVNS come from the germline V gene. Trimming removed 8 bases from V and 4 bases from J; junction bases left unmatched: 12. The CDR3 covers 15 residues. This chain's CDR3 is CASSVTQGLAYEQYF. In DNA, the CDR3 is TGTGCCAGCTCCGTCACCCAGGGACTAGCATACGAGCAGTACTTC.

The V and J genes are TRBV29-1 and TRBJ1-3, with TRBD1 identical over 10 bases. The germline gives CDR1 SQVTM, CDR2 ANQGSEA. This CDR3 contains 14 residues. Unmatched junction bases numbered 3, after V lost 7 bases and J lost 0 bases. CDR3 DNA: TGCAGCGCCTGGGACAGGGGCTCTGGAAACACCATATATTTT. Amino acids: CSAWDRGSGNTIYF.

V usage is TRBV10-3 and J usage is TRBJ2-1; 9 positions agree with TRBD1. V lost 5 bases and J lost 7; bases outside the gene matches: 6. From germline, CDR1 is ENHRY and CDR2 SYGVKD. CDR3 length: 14 residues. The CDR3 loop is CAISKQGADNEQFF. CDR3 sequence (DNA): TGTGCCATCAGTAAACAGGGGGCGGATAATGAGCAGTTCTTC.